Presented here are 5 T cell receptor beta chains from one specimen sequenced in a study of T-cell memory formation after mild COVID-19. One entry per CDR3 protein, called by TCRdb with MiXCR from the 5' RACE reads. The top ten hold about 7.4% of the sample, which has fewer than 650,000 distinct CDR3 sequences, 15% to 20% seen once. Material for sequencing was PBMCs or a T cell subset sorted from them (not recorded which). The receptor source for this set is an adult woman who had mild COVID-19 (a few samples of this study predate the infection). Cell type and time point are not known.

The rearrangement uses TRBV29-1 and TRBJ1-5; maybe TRBD1 (6 bases). The germline V gene has CDR1 SQVTM and CDR2 ANQGSEA. V dropped 5 bases and J dropped 2 bases, with 10 bases sitting between them. The CDR3 extends over 13 amino acids. The CDR3 protein is CSVLAGGNQPQHF. The CDR3 nucleotides read TGCAGCGTTCTTGCAGGGGGCAATCAGCCCCAGCATTTT.

The gene calls are TRBV6-2 or TRBV6-3 and TRBJ2-1, with 12 bases fitting TRBD2. Losses at the gene ends were 2 bases for V and 6 bases for J; bases not matched to a gene: 11. CDR1 is MNHEY and CDR2 is SVGEGT in the germline V gene. The CDR3 spans 18 residues. The CDR3 sequence: CASSYAWVTSGRPNEQFF. As DNA, the CDR3 is TGTGCCAGCAGTTACGCTTGGGTGACTAGCGGGAGACCCAATGAGCAGTTCTTC.

This clonotype has more than one count but fewer than ten. The gene calls are TRBV6-1 and TRBJ2-7; 9 positions agree with TRBD1. This CDR3 has 15 amino acids. The V segment lost 6 bases and the J segment 1 base; nucleotides outside the gene matches: 7. Germline V CDR1 and CDR2: MNHNS, SASEGT. In DNA, the CDR3 is TGTGCCAGCAGAGTTGACAGGGGGAATTCCTACGAGCAGTACTTC. It specifies CASRVDRGNSYEQYF.

J is TRBJ1-1 and V is TRBV29-1; no clear D gene. Germline loops: CDR1 SQVTM, CDR2 ANQGSEA. This CDR3 is built from 13 residues. Trimming stripped 4 bases from V and 0 bases from J, with 9 bases between. CDR3 in DNA: TGCAGCGTTGTGAGGGCGATGAACACTGAAGCTTTCTTT. Translating gives CSVVRAMNTEAFF. The full variable domain, with the rest looked up from reference TRBV29-1 and TRBJ1-1, is SAVISQKPSRDICQRGTSLTIQCQVDSQVTMMFWYRQQPGQSLTLIATANQGSEATYESGFVIDKFPISRPNLTFSTLTVSNMSPEDSSIYLCSVVRAMNTEAFFGQGTRLTVV.

This clonotype came up a few times. The chain has TRBV3-1 and TRBJ2-7, with D unclear. CDR1 LGHDT and CDR2 YNNKEL come from the germline V gene (reference sequence). This CDR3 contains 13 residues. V was shortened by 0 bases and J by 2 bases, with 5 bases between the two germline ends. In nucleotides, the CDR3 is TGTGCCAGCAGCCAAGATGGACCCTACGAGCAGTACTTC. It encodes CASSQDGPYEQYF.